A single sample is the source of the 17 T cell receptor beta chains below, sequenced in a study of OX40 agonist ivuxolimab in advanced cancers. The table came from immunoSEQ multiplex PCR; TCRdb's copy has only in-frame clones and leaves some out. The sample shows around 66,000 clones, more than 80% of them seen only once. Sequenced here: CD4+ or CD8+ T cells sorted from blood, sampled in a trial of the OX40 agonist ivuxolimab. The receptors come from an adult with an advanced solid tumor such as melanoma, head and neck, liver or kidney cancer.

This clone was observed a single time. The chain couples TRBV10-3 to TRBJ2-7, with 9 nucleotides matching TRBD1. CDR3 length: 13 residues. Looked up from germline, CDR1 is ENHRY and CDR2 is SYGVKD. The V gene end was trimmed by 6 bases and the J gene end by 7 bases; junction bases not matched to a gene: 7. The CDR3 bases are TGTGCCATCAGCCGGGACAGGGCGGAGGAGCAGTACTTC. Its translation is CAISRDRAEEQYF.

V and J are TRBV6-1 and TRBJ2-1; perhaps TRBD2 as D (6 bases). The CDR3 covers 14 residues. V was clipped by 5 bases and J by 5 bases, with 13 bases between them. The germline gives CDR1 MNHNS, CDR2 SASEGT. Written as DNA, the CDR3 is TGTGCCAGCAGTATGGCGGGAAACGACAATGAGCAGTTCTTC. Residues: CASSMAGNDNEQFF.

V and J are TRBV19 and TRBJ1-5; D is uncertain. Deletions cut 1 base from V and 0 bases from J, with 10 bases between. The CDR3 is 16 amino acids. CDR1 LNHDA and CDR2 SQIVND come from the germline V gene (reference sequence). The CDR3 DNA follows: TGTGCCAGTAGTATAGGCTTAAGATTTAGCAATCAGCCCCAGCATTTT. It is translated as CASSIGLRFSNQPQHF.

This clone was picked up one time. The chain links TRBV4-2 to TRBJ2-3; 7 nucleotides agree with TRBD1. After removal of 0 bases from V and 8 bases from J, the junction contained 8 bases not matched to a gene. Germline CDR1 and CDR2: LGHNA and YNFKEQ. This CDR3 is built from 15 residues. The CDR3 coding sequence is TGTGCCAGCAGCCAAGAATCGACAACAGGGGCTACGCAGTATTTT. Translated: CASSQESTTGATQYF.

The rearrangement uses TRBV19 and TRBJ2-7; TRBD2 matches 8 bases. There are 16 residues in the CDR3. Per the germline V gene, CDR1 is LNHDA and CDR2 is SQIVND (reference sequence). J was trimmed by 3 bases and V by 6 bases; bases with no gene match: 13. Written as DNA, the CDR3 is TGTGCCAGTAGCCCGACGATAGCGGGATGGGACTACGAGCAGTACTTC. Its protein is CASSPTIAGWDYEQYF.

Comments on this clone: The sample has other DNA sequences that encode this CDR3 too. V gene TRBV18 combines with J gene TRBJ2-3; no clear D. Germline V gives CDR1 KGHSH, CDR2 LQKENI. V lost 6 bases and J 0 bases, leaving 4 bases between the germline ends. This CDR3 contains 12 residues. This CDR3 is CASSPSTDTQYF. DNA of the CDR3: TGTGCCAGCTCTCCTAGCACAGATACGCAGTATTTT.

This chain joins TRBV5-5 and TRBJ1-4, with no clear D. CDR1 and CDR2 (germline): SGHKS, YYEKEE (reference sequence). CDR3 length: 17 amino acids. V dropped 0 bases and J dropped 0 bases, with 12 bases sitting between them. The CDR3 sequence: CASSLESGQATNEKLFF. The CDR3 DNA reads as TGTGCCAGCAGCTTGGAGTCAGGCCAAGCAACTAATGAAAAACTGTTTTTT.

The genes are TRBV7-6 and TRBJ2-1; D unresolved. V was pared by 5 bases and J by 3 bases, with 14 bases between. In germline, CDR1 is SGHVS, CDR2 FNYEAQ. The CDR3 loop spans 15 amino acids. CDR3 amino acids: CASSVSTQGYNEQFF. CDR3 sequence (DNA): TGTGCCAGCAGCGTATCAACCCAAGGCTACAATGAGCAGTTCTTC.

The chain recombines TRBV19 with TRBJ1-5, with D possibly TRBD1 on 6 matching bases. Per the germline V gene, CDR1 is LNHDA and CDR2 is SQIVND (reference sequence). Between the trimmed V and J ends, which lost 6 bases and 0 bases, there was a span of 12 bases. This CDR3 is 15 amino acids long. The CDR3 region has the DNA TGTGCCAGTAGCTCGGACAGTCTTAGCAATCAGCCCCAGCATTTT. The encoded protein is CASSSDSLSNQPQHF.

This clone was detected only a few times. The CDR3 loop is CSVFDTEAFF. CDR3 nucleotides: TGCAGCGTTTTCGACACTGAAGCTTTCTTT. This rearrangement joins TRBV29-1 to TRBJ1-1; no firm D call. Looked up from germline, CDR1 is SQVTM and CDR2 is ANQGSEA. This CDR3 comprises 10 residues. V was trimmed by 5 bases and J by 3 bases, leaving 4 bases between them.

The chain is built from TRBV30 and TRBJ2-2; the D is unclear. Looked up from germline, CDR1 is GTSNPN and CDR2 is SVGIG (reference sequence). Deletions cut 4 bases from V and 6 bases from J, with 12 bases between. The CDR3 length is 13 residues. The CDR3 reads CAWKEVGAGELFF. The CDR3 DNA is TGTGCCTGGAAAGAAGTTGGGGCCGGGGAGCTGTTTTTT.

CDR3 region: CASSSGGGGRERDTQYF. CDR3 coding DNA: TGTGCCAGCAGCTCTGGGGGGGGCGGGAGAGAACGAGATACGCAGTATTTT. The gene calls are TRBV11-2 and TRBJ2-3; TRBD2 is a possible D gene (7 bases). The CDR3 extends over 17 amino acids. Germline CDR1 SGHAT, CDR2 FQNNGV. The ends were cut back, 4 bases at V and 5 bases at J, with 22 bases in the middle.

The chain has TRBV20-1 and TRBJ2-3; D perhaps matches TRBD1 (5 bases). The V end was cut by 5 bases, the J end by 4 bases, with 7 bases between. This CDR3 comprises 11 residues. CDR1 and CDR2 from the germline V gene are DFQATT and SNEGSKA (reference sequence). The CDR3 sequence is CSAGAADTQYF. CDR3 coding DNA: TGCAGTGCTGGGGCGGCAGATACGCAGTATTTT.

The chain links TRBV11-2 to TRBJ1-1; the match to TRBD1 covers 7 bases. The germline V gene has CDR1 SGHAT and CDR2 FQNNGV. The junction had 16 bases not matched to a gene; V was cut back by 1 base and J by 5 bases. CDR3 length equals 18 residues. The DNA for the CDR3 is TGTGCCAGCAGCTTAGCCGGGCCCCCGGAGGGGGCTGGAACTGAAGCTTTCTTT. Protein sequence: CASSLAGPPEGAGTEAFF.

The rearrangement links TRBV4-1 to TRBJ1-2; D is uncertain. The CDR3 is made up of 17 amino acids. V shed 1 base and J shed 1 base, with 16 bases lying between them. Germline V gene data show CDR1 as MGHRA and CDR2 as YSYEKL. The CDR3 DNA follows: TGCGCCAGCAGCCAAGGGAGAGTCTCGGACCGTAACTATGGCTACACCTTC. Encoded protein: CASSQGRVSDRNYGYTF.

The chain has TRBV6-5 and TRBJ1-2; no clear D. In germline, CDR1 is MNHEY, CDR2 SVGAGI. V was pared by 5 bases and J by 7 bases, with 17 bases between. The CDR3 is 14 amino acids. The CDR3 DNA sequence: TGTGCCAGCAGTGCGCCCGGTCTCACGGTTGGCTACACCTTC. Residues: CASSAPGLTVGYTF.

DNA for the CDR3: TGCGCCAGCAGCTTGGGACCGGAGGGGCAGGGGCAGTTCTTC. The encoded protein is CASSLGPEGQGQFF. The chain employs TRBV5-1 and TRBJ2-1; perhaps TRBD2 as D (6 bases). The CDR3 runs 14 residues. The V end lost 0 bases, the J end lost 12 bases, and 16 bases lay between the germline ends. Germline assignment: CDR1 SGHRS and CDR2 YFSETQ.